These T cell receptor beta chains were read from a single sample in a study of cytomegalovirus exposure and HLA in healthy donors. Profiled with immunoSEQ multiplex PCR; TCRdb holds only in-frame clones, not every one. The data hold about 240,000 clones, with about 87% observed a single time. The sequenced sample was PBMCs. These receptors were taken from a man aged 18 to 30 in good health and CMV-seronegative. CDR3s include the opening cysteine and the closing phenylalanine or tryptophan. The order of the fields is D gene, J gene, V gene, CDR3 DNA, CDR3 protein. The D gene is left open where the match is weak.

D: TRBD2
J: TRBJ2-1
V: TRBV6-5
DNA: TGTGCCAGCAGTTTGACTAGCGATAGGGTCAATGAGCAGTTCTTC
CDR3: CASSLTSDRVNEQFF

D: -
J: TRBJ2-2
V: TRBV9
DNA: TGTGCCAGCAGCGTAACGGGGGTTAGCACCGGGGAGCTGTTTTTT
CDR3: CASSVTGVSTGELFF

D: TRBD2
J: TRBJ2-1
V: TRBV28
DNA: TGTGCCAGCAGTCCCGGACTAGCGAGCAATGAGCAGTTCTTC
CDR3: CASSPGLASNEQFF

D: -
J: TRBJ2-7
V: TRBV4-1
DNA: TGCGCCAGCAGCCAAGGACGGCAGAGGAATGCCTACGAGCAGTACTTC
CDR3: CASSQGRQRNAYEQYF

D: TRBD1
J: TRBJ1-2
V: TRBV7-2
DNA: TGTGCCAGCAGCTCCCCCGGGGGGACAGGGAGCGGCTACACCTTC
CDR3: CASSSPGGTGSGYTF

D: -
J: TRBJ1-5
V: TRBV5-6
DNA: TGTGCCAGCAGCTTCGGCAATCAGCCCCAGCATTTT
CDR3: CASSFGNQPQHF

D: -
J: TRBJ2-1
V: TRBV18
DNA: TGTGCCAGCTCACCGATTAGCGCCCCCAGCCGGGAGCAGTTCTTC
CDR3: CASSPISAPSREQFF

D: TRBD1
J: TRBJ2-5
V: TRBV7-6
DNA: TGTGCCAGCAGCCCGTACTCGGGACAGGGACAAGAGACCCAGTACTTC
CDR3: CASSPYSGQGQETQYF

D: -
J: TRBJ1-4
V: TRBV7-9
DNA: TGTGCCAGCAGCTTAGGTAGGCGGTTCGATGAAAAACTGTTTTTT
CDR3: CASSLGRRFDEKLFF

D: -
J: TRBJ2-2
V: TRBV19
DNA: TGTGCCAGTGGGTGGGGCAAGGGGAACACCGGGGAGCTGTTTTTT
CDR3: CASGWGKGNTGELFF

D: TRBD1
J: TRBJ1-1
V: TRBV28
DNA: TGTGCCAGCAGTTACCTAACAGGGGAGAACGCTGAAGCTTTCTTT
CDR3: CASSYLTGENAEAFF